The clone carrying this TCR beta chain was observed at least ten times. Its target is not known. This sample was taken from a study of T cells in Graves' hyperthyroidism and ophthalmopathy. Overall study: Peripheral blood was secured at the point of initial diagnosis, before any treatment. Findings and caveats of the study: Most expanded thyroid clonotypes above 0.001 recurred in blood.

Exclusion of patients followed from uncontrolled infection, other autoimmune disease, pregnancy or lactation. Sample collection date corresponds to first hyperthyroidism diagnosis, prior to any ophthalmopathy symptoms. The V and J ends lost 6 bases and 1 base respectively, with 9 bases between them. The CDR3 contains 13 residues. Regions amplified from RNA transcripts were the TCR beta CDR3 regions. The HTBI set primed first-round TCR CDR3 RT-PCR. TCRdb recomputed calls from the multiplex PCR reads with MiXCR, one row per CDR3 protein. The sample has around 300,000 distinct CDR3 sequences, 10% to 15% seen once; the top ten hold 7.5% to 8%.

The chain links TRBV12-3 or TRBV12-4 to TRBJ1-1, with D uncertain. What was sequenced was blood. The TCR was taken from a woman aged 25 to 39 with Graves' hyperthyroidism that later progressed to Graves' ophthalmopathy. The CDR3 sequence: CASRDPRNTEAFF. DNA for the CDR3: TGTGCCAGCAGGGACCCACGGAACACTGAAGCTTTCTTT.